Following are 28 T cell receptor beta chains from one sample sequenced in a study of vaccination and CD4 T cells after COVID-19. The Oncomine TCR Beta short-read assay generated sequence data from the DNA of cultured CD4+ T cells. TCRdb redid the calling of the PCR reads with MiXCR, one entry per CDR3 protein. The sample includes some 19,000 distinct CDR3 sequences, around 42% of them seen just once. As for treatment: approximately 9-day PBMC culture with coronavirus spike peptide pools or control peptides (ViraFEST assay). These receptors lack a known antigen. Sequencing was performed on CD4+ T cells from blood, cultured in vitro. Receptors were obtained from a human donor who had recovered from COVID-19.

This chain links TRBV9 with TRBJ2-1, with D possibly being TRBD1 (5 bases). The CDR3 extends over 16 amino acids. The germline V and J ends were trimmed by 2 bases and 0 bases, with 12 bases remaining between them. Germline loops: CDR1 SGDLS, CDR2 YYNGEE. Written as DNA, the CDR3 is TGTGCCAGCAGCGTCAGGGCCCCGAACTCCTACAATGAGCAGTTCTTC. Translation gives CASSVRAPNSYNEQFF.

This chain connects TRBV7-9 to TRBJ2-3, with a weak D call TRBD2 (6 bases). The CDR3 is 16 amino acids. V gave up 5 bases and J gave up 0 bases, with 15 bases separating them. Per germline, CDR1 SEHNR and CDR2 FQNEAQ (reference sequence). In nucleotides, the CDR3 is TGTGCCAGCAGCCAATTCCTAGCGCTCAGCACAGATACGCAGTATTTT. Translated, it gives CASSQFLALSTDTQYF.

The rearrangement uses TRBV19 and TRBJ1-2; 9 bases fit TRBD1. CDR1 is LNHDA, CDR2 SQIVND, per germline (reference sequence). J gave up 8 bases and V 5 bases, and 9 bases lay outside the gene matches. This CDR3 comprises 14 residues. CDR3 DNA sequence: TGTGCCAGTAGTCCACTACAGGGGGCAGGGGGCTACACCTTC. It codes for CASSPLQGAGGYTF.

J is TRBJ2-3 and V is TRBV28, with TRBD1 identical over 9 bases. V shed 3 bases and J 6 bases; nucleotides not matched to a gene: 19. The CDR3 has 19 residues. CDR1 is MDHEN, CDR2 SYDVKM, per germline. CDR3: CASSFGVLGQGSAVDTQYF. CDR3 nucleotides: TGTGCCAGCAGTTTTGGAGTCCTAGGACAGGGGAGCGCAGTCGATACGCAGTATTTT.

The CDR3 nucleotides are TGTGCCAGCATCCCCTCTTGGACGGTTCAAGGGGCCTATAATTCACCCCTCCACTTT. It is translated as CASIPSWTVQGAYNSPLHF. The chain recombines TRBV28 with TRBJ1-6, with D perhaps matching TRBD1 (5 bases). This CDR3 has 19 residues. V dropped 7 bases and J dropped 2 bases, with 24 bases sitting between them. The germline V gene has CDR1 MDHEN and CDR2 SYDVKM.

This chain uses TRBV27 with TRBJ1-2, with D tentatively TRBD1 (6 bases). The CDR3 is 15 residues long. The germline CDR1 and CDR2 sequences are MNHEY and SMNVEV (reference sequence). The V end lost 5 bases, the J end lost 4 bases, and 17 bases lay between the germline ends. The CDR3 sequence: CASSASRGPFYGYTF. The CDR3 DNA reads TGTGCCAGCAGTGCCTCCAGGGGCCCATTCTATGGCTACACCTTC.

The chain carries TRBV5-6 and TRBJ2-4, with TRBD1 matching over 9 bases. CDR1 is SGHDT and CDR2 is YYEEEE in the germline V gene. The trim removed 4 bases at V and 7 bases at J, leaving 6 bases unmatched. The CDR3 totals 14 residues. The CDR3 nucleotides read TGTGCCAGCAGCGGGACAGGGATAGGGAACATTCAGTACTTC. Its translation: CASSGTGIGNIQYF.

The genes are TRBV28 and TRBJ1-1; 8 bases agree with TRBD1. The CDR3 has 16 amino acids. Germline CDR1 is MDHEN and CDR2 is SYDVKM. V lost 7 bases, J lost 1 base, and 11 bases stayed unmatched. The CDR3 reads CASTGAGGAKNTEAFF. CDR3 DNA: TGTGCCAGCACAGGGGCAGGGGGCGCCAAGAACACTGAAGCTTTCTTT.

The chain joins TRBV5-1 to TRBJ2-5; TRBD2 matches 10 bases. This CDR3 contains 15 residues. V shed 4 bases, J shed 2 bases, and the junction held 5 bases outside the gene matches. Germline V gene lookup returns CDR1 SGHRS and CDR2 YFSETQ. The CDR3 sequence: CASSTGLAAQETQYF. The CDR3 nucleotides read TGCGCCAGCAGCACCGGACTAGCGGCTCAAGAGACCCAGTACTTC.

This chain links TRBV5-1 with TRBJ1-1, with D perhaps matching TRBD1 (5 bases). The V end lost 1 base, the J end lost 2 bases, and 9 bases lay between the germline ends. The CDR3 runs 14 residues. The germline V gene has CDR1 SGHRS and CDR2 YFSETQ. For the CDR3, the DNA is TGCGCCAGCAGCTTGCAGGGCTCTAACACTGAAGCTTTCTTT. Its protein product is CASSLQGSNTEAFF.

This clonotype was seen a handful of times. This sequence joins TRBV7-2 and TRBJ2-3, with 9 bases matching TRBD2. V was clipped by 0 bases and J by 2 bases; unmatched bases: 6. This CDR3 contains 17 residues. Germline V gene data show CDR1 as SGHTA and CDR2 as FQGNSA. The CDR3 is CASSLAASGVYTDTQYF. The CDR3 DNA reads TGTGCCAGCAGCTTAGCCGCTAGCGGGGTTTACACAGATACGCAGTATTTT.

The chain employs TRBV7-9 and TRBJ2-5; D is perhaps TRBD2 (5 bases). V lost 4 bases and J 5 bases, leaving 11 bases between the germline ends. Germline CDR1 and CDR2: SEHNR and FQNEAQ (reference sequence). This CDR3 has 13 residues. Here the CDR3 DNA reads TGTGCCAGCAGCTCGGTCAGAGGGGAGACCCAGTACTTC. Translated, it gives CASSSVRGETQYF.

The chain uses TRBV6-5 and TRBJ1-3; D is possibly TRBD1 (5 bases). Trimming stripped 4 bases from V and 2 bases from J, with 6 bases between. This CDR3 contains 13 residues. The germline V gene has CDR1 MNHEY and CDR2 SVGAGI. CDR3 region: CASSWTTGNTIYF. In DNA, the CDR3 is TGTGCCAGCAGTTGGACAACTGGAAACACCATATATTTT.

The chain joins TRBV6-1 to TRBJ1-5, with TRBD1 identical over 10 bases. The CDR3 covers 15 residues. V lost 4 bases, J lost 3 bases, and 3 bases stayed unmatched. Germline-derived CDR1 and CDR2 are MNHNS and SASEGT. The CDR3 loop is CASSGTGGPNQPQHF. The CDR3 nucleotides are TGTGCCAGCAGTGGGACAGGGGGACCCAATCAGCCCCAGCATTTT.

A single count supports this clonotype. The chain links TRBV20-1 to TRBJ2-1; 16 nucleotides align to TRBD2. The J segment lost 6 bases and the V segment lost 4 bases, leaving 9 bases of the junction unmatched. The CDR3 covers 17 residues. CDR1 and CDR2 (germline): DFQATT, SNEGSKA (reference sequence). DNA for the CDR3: TGCAGTGCTATGGGACTAGCGGGAGGGCCTAGGGTCAATGAGCAGTTCTTC. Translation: CSAMGLAGGPRVNEQFF.

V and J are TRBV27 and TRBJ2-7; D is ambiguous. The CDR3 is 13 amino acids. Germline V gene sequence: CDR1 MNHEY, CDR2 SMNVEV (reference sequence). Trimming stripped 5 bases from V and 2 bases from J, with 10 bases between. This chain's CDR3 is CASSPEITYEQYF. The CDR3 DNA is TGTGCCAGCAGTCCGGAAATCACCTACGAGCAGTACTTC.

The DNA for the CDR3 is TGCGCCAGCAGCTTGGAAACAGGGGGCGCGAACACTGAAGCTTTCTTT. Encoded protein: CASSLETGGANTEAFF. This sequence joins TRBV5-1 and TRBJ1-1; 9 nucleotides align to TRBD1. The junction had 4 bases not matched to a gene; V was cut back by 0 bases and J by 1 base. The CDR3 has 16 residues. The germline V gene has CDR1 SGHRS and CDR2 YFSETQ.

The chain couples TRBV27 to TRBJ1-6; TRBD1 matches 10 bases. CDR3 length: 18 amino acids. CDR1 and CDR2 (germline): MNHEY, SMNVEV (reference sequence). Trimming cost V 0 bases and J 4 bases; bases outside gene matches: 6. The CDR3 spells CASSLSKGQGSYNSPLHF. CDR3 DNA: TGTGCCAGCAGTTTATCAAAGGGACAGGGGTCGTATAATTCACCCCTCCACTTT.

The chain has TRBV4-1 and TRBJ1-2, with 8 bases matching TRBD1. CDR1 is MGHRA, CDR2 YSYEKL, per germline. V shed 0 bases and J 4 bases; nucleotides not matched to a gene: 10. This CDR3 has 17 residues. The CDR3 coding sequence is TGCGCCAGCAGCCAAGATTTTACTAGGACAGGGCTCTATGGCTACACCTTC. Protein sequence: CASSQDFTRTGLYGYTF.

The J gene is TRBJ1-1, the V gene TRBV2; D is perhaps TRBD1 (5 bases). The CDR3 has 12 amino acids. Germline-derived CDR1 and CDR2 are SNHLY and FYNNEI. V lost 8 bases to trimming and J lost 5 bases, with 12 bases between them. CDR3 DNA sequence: TGTGCCAGCTCGGAGGGGCCAACTGAAGCTTTCTTT. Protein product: CASSEGPTEAFF.

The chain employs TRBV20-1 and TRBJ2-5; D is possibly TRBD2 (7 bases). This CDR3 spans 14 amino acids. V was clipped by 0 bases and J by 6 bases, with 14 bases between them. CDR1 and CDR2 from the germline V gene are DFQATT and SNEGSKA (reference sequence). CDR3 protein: CSARESGGRKTQYF. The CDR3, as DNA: TGCAGTGCTAGAGAGTCGGGGGGCAGGAAGACCCAGTACTTC.

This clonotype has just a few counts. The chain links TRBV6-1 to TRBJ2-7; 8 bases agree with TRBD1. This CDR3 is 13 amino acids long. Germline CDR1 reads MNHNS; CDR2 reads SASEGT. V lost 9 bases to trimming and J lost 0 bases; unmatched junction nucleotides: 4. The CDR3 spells CASTGTGSYEQYF. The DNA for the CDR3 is TGTGCCAGTACCGGGACAGGCTCCTACGAGCAGTACTTC.

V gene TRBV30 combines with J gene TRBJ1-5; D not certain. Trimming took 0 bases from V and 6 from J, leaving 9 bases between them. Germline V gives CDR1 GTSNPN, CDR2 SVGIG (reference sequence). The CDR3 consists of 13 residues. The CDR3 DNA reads TGTGCCTGGAGTGTCCAGGTTGGTCAGCCCCAGCATTTT. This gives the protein CAWSVQVGQPQHF.

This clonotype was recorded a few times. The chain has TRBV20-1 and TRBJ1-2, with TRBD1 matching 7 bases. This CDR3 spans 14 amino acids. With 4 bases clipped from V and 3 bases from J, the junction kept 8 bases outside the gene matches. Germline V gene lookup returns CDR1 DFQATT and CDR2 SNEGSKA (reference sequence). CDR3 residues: CSAIPRQGHYGYTF. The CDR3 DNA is TGCAGTGCTATCCCTCGACAGGGACACTATGGCTACACCTTC.

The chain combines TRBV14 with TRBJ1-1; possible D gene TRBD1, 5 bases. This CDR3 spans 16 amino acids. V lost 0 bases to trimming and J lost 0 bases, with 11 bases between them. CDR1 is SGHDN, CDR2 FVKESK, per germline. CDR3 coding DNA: TGTGCCAGCAGCCAAGATCAGGGTATCATGAACACTGAAGCTTTCTTT. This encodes CASSQDQGIMNTEAFF.

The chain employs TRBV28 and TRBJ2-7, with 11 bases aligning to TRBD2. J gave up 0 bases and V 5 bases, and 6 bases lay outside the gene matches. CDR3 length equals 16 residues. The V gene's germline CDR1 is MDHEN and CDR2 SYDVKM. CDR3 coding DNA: TGTGCCAGCAGTCTCCGGACTAGCGGGTACTCCTACGAGCAGTACTTC. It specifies CASSLRTSGYSYEQYF.

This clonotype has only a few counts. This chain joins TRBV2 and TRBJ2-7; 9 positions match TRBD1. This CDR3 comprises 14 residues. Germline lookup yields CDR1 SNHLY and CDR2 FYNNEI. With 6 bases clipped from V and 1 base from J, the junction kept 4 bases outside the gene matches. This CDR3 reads CASRTGQGSYEQYF. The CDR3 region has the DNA TGTGCCAGCAGAACGGGACAGGGATCCTACGAGCAGTACTTC.

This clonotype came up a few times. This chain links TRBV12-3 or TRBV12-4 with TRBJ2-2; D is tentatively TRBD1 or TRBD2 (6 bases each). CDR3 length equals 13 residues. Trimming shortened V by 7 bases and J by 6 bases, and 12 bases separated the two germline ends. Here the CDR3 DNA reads TGTGCCAGCATGGTAGGGGGGTCCGGGGAGCTGTTTTTT. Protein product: CASMVGGSGELFF.